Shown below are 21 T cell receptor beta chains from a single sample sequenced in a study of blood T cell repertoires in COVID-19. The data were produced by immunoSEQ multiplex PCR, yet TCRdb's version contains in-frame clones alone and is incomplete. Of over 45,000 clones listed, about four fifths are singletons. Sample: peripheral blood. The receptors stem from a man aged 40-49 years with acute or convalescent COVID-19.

The CDR3 sequence: CASSREQGDSSTEAFF. Here the CDR3 DNA reads TGTGCCAGCTCACGGGAACAGGGCGATAGTAGCACTGAAGCTTTCTTT. The chain joins TRBV18 to TRBJ1-1, with D tentatively TRBD1 (6 bases). Germline lookup yields CDR1 KGHSH and CDR2 LQKENI. The CDR3 is made up of 16 amino acids. The V end lost 4 bases, the J end lost 4 bases, and 19 bases lay between the germline ends.

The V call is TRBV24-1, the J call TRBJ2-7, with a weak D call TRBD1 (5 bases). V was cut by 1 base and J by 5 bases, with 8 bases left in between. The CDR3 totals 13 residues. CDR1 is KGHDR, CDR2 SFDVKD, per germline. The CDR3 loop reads CATSDFSRDEQYF. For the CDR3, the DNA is TGTGCCACCAGTGATTTCTCCAGGGACGAGCAGTACTTC.

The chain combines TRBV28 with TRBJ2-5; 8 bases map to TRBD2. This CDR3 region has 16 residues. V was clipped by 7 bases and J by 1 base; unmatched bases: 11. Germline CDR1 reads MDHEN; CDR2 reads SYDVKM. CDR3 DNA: TGTGCCAGCACCCCACGGGGGGGAGGGAGCCAAGAGACCCAGTACTTC. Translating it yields CASTPRGGGSQETQYF.

This CDR3 is CASSADRSLSYNEQFF. DNA for the CDR3: TGTGCCAGCAGCGCCGACAGGTCGCTTTCCTACAATGAGCAGTTCTTC. V and J are TRBV9 and TRBJ2-1, with D possibly matching TRBD1 (6 bases). Looked up from germline, CDR1 is SGDLS and CDR2 is YYNGEE. The CDR3 has 16 residues. V lost 3 bases, J lost 1 base, and 14 bases lay in between.

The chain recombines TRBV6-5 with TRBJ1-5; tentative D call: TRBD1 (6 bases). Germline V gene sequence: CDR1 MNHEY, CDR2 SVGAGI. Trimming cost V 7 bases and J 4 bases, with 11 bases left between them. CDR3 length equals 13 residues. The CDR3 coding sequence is TGTGCCAGCAAGGGGGAGTGGAATCAGCCCCAGCATTTT. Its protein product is CASKGEWNQPQHF.

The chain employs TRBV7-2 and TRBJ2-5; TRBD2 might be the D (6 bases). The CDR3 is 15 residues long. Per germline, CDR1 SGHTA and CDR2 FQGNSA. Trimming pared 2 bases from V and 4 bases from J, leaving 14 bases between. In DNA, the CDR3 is TGTGCCAGCAGCTTATTTTCGGGGGTGGGAGAGACCCAGTACTTC. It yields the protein CASSLFSGVGETQYF.

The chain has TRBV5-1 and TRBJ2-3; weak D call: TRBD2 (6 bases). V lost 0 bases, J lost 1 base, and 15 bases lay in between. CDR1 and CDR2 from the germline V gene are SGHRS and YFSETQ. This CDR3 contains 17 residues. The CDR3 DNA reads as TGCGCCAGCAGCTTGGTATTGGGGGGAACCGGCACAGATACGCAGTATTTT. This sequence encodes CASSLVLGGTGTDTQYF.

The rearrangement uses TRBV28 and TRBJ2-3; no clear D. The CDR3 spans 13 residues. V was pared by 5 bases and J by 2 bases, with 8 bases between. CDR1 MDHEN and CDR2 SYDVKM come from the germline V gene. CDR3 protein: CASSPLITDTQYF. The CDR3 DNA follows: TGTGCCAGCAGTCCTCTTATCACAGATACGCAGTATTTT.

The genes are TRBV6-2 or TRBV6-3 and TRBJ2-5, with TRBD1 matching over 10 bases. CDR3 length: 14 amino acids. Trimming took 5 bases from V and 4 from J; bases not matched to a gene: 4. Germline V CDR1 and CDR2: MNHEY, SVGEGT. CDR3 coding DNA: TGTGCCAGCAGTATGACAGGGGGCGGAGAGACCCAGTACTTC. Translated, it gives CASSMTGGGETQYF.

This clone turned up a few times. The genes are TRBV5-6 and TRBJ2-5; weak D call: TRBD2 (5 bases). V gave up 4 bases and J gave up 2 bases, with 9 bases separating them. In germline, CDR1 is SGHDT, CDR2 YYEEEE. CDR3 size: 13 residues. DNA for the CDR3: TGTGCCAGCAGCCACCGGGATCAAGAGACCCAGTACTTC. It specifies CASSHRDQETQYF.

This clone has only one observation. The CDR3 DNA reads TGTGCCAGCAGCCCGACCGGGTCAACGGAAGAAAAACTGTTTTTT. As protein: CASSPTGSTEEKLFF. The chain recombines TRBV7-9 with TRBJ1-4; D is undetermined. Per the germline V gene, CDR1 is SEHNR and CDR2 is FQNEAQ (reference sequence). The CDR3 runs to 15 residues. With 5 bases removed from V and 8 bases from J, the gap between germline ends came to 18 bases.

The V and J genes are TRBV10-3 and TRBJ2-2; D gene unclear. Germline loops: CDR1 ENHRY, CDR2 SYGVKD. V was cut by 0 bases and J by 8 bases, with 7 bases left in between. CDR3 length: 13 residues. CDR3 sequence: CAISESNTGELFF. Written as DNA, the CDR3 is TGTGCCATCAGTGAGTCGAATACAGGGGAGCTGTTTTTT.

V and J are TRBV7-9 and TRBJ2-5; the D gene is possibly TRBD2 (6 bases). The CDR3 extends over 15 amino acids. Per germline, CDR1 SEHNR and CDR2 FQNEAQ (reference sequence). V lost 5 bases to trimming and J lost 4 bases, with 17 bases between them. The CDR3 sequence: CASSPRGTGRETQYF. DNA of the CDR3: TGTGCCAGCAGCCCCCGGGGGACGGGAAGAGAGACCCAGTACTTC.

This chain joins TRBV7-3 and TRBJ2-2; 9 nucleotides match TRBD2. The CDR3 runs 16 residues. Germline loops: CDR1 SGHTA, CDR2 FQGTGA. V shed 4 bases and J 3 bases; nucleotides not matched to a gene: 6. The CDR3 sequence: CASSSQAGGYTGELFF. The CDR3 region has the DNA TGTGCCAGCAGCTCGCAAGCGGGGGGCTACACCGGGGAGCTGTTTTTT. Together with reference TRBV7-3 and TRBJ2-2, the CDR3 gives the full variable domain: GAGVSQTPSNKVTEKGKYVELRCDPISGHTALYWYRQSLGQGPEFLIYFQGTGAADDSGLPNDRFFAVRPEGSVSTLKIQRTERGDSAVYLCASSSQAGGYTGELFFGEGSRLTVL.

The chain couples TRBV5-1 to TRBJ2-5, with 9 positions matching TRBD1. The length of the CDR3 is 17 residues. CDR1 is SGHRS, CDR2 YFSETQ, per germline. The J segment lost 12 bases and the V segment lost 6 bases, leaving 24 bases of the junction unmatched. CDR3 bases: TGCGCCAGCACAAACCCTACTTCCCTACAGGGGGCGCACAAAAAGTACTTC. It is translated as CASTNPTSLQGAHKKYF.

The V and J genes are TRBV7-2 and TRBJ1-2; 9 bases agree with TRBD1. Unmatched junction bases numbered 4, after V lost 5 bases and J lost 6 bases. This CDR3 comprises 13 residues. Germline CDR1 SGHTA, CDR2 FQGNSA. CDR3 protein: CASSTRTGDGYTF. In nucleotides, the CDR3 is TGTGCCAGCAGCACACGGACAGGGGATGGCTACACCTTC. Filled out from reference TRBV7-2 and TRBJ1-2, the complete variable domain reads GAGVSQSPSNKVTEKGKDVELRCDPISGHTALYWYRQSLGQGLEFLIYFQGNSAPDKSGLPSDRFSAERTGGSVSTLTIQRTQQEDSAVYLCASSTRTGDGYTFGSGTRLTVV.

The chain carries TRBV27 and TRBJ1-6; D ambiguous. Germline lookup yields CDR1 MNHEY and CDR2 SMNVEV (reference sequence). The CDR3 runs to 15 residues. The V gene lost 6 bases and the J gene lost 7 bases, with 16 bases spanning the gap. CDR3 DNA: TGTGCCAGCAGGATGCGTCCAACCAACAATTCACCCCTCCACTTT. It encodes CASRMRPTNNSPLHF.

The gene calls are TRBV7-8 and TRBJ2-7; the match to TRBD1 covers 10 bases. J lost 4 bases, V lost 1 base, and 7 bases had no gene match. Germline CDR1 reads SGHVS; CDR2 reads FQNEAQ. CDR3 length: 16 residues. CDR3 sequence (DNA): TGTGCCAGCAGCTTAGTTGACGGACAGGGGGTTTACGAGCAGTACTTC. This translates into CASSLVDGQGVYEQYF. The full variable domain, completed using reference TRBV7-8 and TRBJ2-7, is GAGVSQSPRYKVAKRGQDVALRCDPISGHVSLFWYQQALGQGPEFLTYFQNEAQLDKSGLPSDRFFAERPEGSVSTLKIQRTQQEDSAVYLCASSLVDGQGVYEQYFGPGTRLTVT.

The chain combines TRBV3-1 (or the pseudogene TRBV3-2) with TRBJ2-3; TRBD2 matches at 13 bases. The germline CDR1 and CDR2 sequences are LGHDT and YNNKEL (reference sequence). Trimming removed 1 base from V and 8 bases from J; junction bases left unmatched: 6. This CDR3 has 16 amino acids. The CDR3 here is CASSQGLAGGQGTQYF. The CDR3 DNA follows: TGTGCCAGCAGCCAAGGACTAGCGGGGGGACAGGGTACGCAGTATTTT.

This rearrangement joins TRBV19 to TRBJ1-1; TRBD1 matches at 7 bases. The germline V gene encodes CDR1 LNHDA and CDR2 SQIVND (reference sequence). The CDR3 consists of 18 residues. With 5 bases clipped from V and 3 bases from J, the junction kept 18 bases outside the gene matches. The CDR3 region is CASSLNRGLKAMYTEAFF. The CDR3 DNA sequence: TGTGCCAGTAGTCTCAACAGGGGATTGAAGGCGATGTACACTGAAGCTTTCTTT.

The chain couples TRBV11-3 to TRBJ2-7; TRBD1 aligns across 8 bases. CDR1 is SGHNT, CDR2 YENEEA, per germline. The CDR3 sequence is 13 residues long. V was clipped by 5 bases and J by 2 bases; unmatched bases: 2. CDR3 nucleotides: TGTGCCAGCAGCCGACAGGGGCCCTACGAGCAGTACTTC. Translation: CASSRQGPYEQYF. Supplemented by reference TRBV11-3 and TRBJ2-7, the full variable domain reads EAGVVQSPRYKIIEKKQPVAFWCNPISGHNTLYWYLQNLGQGPELLIRYENEEAVDDSQLPKDRFSAERLKGVDSTLKIQPAELGDSAVYLCASSRQGPYEQYFGPGTRLTVT.